These 3 T cell receptor beta chains were all obtained from the same sample, sequenced in a study of post-analysis software for immune sequencing data. Broader study findings: With TRBV5-6, TRBV5-1 and TRBV20-1 included, 4 to 6 TRBV segments were more frequent in patients than in controls.

Incorporated into the TCR beta cDNA libraries were unique molecular identifiers, which served to reduce PCR and sequencing biases. TCRdb reanalysed the PCR reads using MiXCR and keeps one entry per CDR3 protein. Here the sample spans about 800,000 distinct CDR3 sequences, just under 30% being singletons. These receptors lack a known antigen. The specimen sequenced was blood. All receptors derive from a girl aged 5-17 years with multiple sclerosis.

The chain employs TRBV6-1 and TRBJ2-6, with 8 bases identical to TRBD1. The CDR3 extends over 16 amino acids. J lost 1 base, V lost 4 bases, and 3 bases had no gene match. Germline CDR1 is MNHNS and CDR2 is SASEGT. The CDR3 coding sequence is TGTGCCAGCAGTGCTAACAGGGGGTCTGGGGCCAACGTCCTGACTTTC. It codes for CASSANRGSGANVLTF.

The table lists this clonotype with a few counts. This chain joins TRBV6-4 and TRBJ2-3; D may be TRBD1 or TRBD2 (5 bases each). In germline, CDR1 is MRHNA, CDR2 SNTAGT. V was shortened by 3 bases and J by 0 bases, with 7 bases between the two germline ends. CDR3 length equals 14 residues. DNA for the CDR3: TGTGCCAGCAGTGAGGGGGACAGCACAGATACGCAGTATTTT. Residues: CASSEGDSTDTQYF.

This chain connects TRBV18 to TRBJ2-5; possible D gene TRBD2, 5 bases. The J call may be wrong; the DNA end is better matched by TRBJ2-7. The V gene's germline CDR1 is KGHSH and CDR2 LQKENI. This CDR3 has 17 amino acids. The CDR3 loop reads CASSPTDLIPFNYEQYF. The CDR3 nucleotides read TGTGCCAGCTCACCAACGGACTTAATACCCTTCAACTACGAGCAGTACTTC.